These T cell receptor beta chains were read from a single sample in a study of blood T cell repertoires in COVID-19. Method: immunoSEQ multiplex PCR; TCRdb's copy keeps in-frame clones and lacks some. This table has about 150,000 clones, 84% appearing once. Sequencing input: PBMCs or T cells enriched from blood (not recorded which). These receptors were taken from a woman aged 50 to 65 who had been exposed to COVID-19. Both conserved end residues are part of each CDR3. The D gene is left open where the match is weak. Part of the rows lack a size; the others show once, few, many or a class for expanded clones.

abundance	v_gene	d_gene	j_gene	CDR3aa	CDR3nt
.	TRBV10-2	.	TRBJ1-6	CASNSGGTNFSPLHF	TGCGCCAGCAACTCCGGGGGAACAAACTTTTCACCCCTCCACTTT
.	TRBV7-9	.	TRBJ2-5	CASSFLATQGAQYF	TGTGCCAGCAGCTTTCTAGCGACCCAAGGGGCCCAGTACTTC
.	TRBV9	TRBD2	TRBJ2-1	CASSVEGLAHNEQFF	TGTGCCAGCAGCGTAGAGGGACTAGCCCACAATGAGCAGTTCTTC
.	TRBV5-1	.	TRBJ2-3	CASSLGGGIRDTQYF	TGCGCCAGCAGCCTAGGGGGTGGGATCAGAGATACGCAGTATTTT
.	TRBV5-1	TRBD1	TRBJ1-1	CASSRTGTNTEAFF	TGCGCCAGCAGCCGGACAGGGACGAACACTGAAGCTTTCTTT
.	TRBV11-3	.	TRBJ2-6	CASSQDSSGANVLTF	TGTGCCAGCAGCCAGGACAGCTCTGGGGCCAACGTCCTGACTTTC
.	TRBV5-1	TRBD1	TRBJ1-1	CASSFGTGRTEAFF	TGCGCCAGCAGCTTTGGGACAGGTCGGACTGAAGCTTTCTTT
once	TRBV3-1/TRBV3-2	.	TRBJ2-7	CASSQNPADYEQYF	TGTGCCAGCAGCCAAAATCCCGCGGACTACGAGCAGTACTTC
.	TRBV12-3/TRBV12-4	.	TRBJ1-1	CASSLTGNTEAFF	TGTGCCAGCAGTTTAACAGGGAACACTGAAGCTTTCTTT
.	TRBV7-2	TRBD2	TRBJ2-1	CASSLGLATSNEQFF	TGTGCCAGCAGCTTAGGACTAGCGACGAGCAATGAGCAGTTCTTC
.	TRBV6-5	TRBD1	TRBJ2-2	CASSWDRDTGELFF	TGTGCCAGCAGTTGGGACAGGGACACCGGGGAGCTGTTTTTT
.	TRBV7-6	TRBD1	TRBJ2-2	CASTPGTGNTGELFF	TGTGCCAGCACTCCGGGGACAGGGAACACCGGGGAGCTGTTTTTT
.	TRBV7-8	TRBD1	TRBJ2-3	CASGNRGLADTQYF	TGTGCCAGCGGCAACAGGGGGCTAGCAGATACGCAGTATTTT
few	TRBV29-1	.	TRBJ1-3	CSVDSGDSTIYF	TGCAGCGTTGACTCCGGCGACTCCACCATATATTTT
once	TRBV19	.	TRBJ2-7	CASSIGLNSYEQYF	TGTGCCAGTAGTATAGGGCTGAACTCCTACGAGCAGTACTTC
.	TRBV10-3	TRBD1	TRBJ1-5	CAISESKGGLGNQPQHF	TGTGCCATCAGTGAGTCGAAAGGGGGCCTGGGCAATCAGCCCCAGCATTTT
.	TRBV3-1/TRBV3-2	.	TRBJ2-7	CASSPRAGKTYEQYF	TGTGCCAGCAGCCCCCGGGCAGGGAAAACCTACGAGCAGTACTTC
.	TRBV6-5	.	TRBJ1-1	CASSLGGLKAFF	TGTGCCAGCAGCCTAGGTGGTTTGAAAGCTTTCTTT
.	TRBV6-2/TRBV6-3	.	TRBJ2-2	CASSYQGSDTGELFF	TGTGCCAGCAGTTATCAGGGGTCTGACACCGGGGAGCTGTTTTTT
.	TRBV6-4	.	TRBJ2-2	CASSPRTVTGELFF	TGTGCCAGCAGCCCCCGGACAGTCACCGGGGAGCTGTTTTTT
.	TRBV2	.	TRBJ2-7	CASRPGGTVYEQYF	TGTGCCAGCCGACCCGGAGGGACAGTCTACGAGCAGTACTTC
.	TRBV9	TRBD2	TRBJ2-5	CASSAPGTSGAGAQYF	TGTGCCAGCAGCGCCCCCGGGACTAGCGGGGCCGGGGCCCAGTACTTC
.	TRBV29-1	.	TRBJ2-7	CSVEDPTGRHEQYF	TGCAGCGTTGAAGATCCGACAGGGAGGCACGAGCAGTACTTC
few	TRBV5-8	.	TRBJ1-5	CASSFRGRLSNQPQHF	TGTGCCAGCAGCTTCAGGGGCCGACTTTCCAATCAGCCCCAGCATTTT
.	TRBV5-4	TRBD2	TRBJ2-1	CATLAGGPRNEQFF	TGTGCCACCCTAGCGGGGGGGCCACGGAATGAGCAGTTCTTC
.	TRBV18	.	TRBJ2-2	CASSPMAANTGELFF	TGTGCCAGCTCACCAATGGCGGCGAACACCGGGGAGCTGTTTTTT
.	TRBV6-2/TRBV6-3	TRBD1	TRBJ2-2	CASSYRGTGNTGELFF	TGTGCCAGCAGTTATCGGGGGACAGGGAACACCGGGGAGCTGTTTTTT
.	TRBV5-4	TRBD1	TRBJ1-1	CASSSTPGTANEAFF	TGTGCCAGCAGCTCAACTCCCGGGACAGCCAATGAAGCTTTCTTT
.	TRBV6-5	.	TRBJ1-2	CASGQNYGYTF	TGTGCCAGTGGACAGAACTATGGCTACACCTTC
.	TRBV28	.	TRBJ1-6	CASRESSYNSPLHF	TGTGCCAGCAGGGAGAGCTCCTATAATTCACCCCTCCACTTT
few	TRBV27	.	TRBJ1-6	CASTPQTNSPLHF	TGTGCCAGCACCCCACAGACTAATTCACCCCTCCACTTT
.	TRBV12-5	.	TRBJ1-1	CASGLGRGYEAFF	TGTGCTAGTGGTTTGGGGAGGGGATATGAAGCTTTCTTT
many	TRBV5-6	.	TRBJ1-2	CASSPAGSRGYTF	TGTGCCAGCAGCCCGGCTGGGAGTCGTGGCTACACCTTC
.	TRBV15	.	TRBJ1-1	CATSRDTGAFF	TGTGCCACCAGCAGAGATACAGGAGCTTTCTTT
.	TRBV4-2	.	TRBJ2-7	CASSQGRGSSYEQYF	TGTGCCAGCAGCCAGGGCCGGGGGTCCTCCTACGAGCAGTACTTC
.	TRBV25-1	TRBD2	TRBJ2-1	CASSGERGRNNEQFF	TGTGCCAGCAGTGGGGAGCGGGGGAGGAACAATGAGCAGTTCTTC
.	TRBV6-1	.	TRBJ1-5	CASSERDSNQPQHF	TGTGCCAGCAGTGAGCGGGATAGCAATCAGCCCCAGCATTTT
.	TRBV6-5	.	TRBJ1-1	CASRITSGDRTEAFF	TGTGCCAGCAGGATAACTTCAGGCGACAGGACTGAAGCTTTCTTT
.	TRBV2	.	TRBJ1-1	CASMGGAAAFF	TGTGCCAGCATGGGAGGGGCGGCCGCTTTCTTT
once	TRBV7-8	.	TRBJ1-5	CASSLASRQPNQPQHF	TGTGCCAGCAGCTTAGCGTCTCGACAGCCGAATCAGCCCCAGCATTTT
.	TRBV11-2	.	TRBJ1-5	CASSPRPAGAQHF	TGTGCCAGCAGCCCACGCCCTGCCGGGGCCCAGCATTTT
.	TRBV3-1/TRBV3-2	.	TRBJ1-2	CASSLTTGTGGYTF	TGTGCCAGCAGCTTGACAACAGGGACGGGTGGCTACACCTTC
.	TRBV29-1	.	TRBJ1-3	CSVENSGNTIYF	TGCAGCGTTGAAAACTCGGGAAACACCATATATTTT
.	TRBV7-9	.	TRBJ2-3	CASSGKLTDTQYF	TGTGCCAGCAGCGGTAAACTAACAGATACGCAGTATTTT
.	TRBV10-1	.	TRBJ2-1	CASSAEGRGNEQFF	TGCGCCAGCAGCGCGGAGGGCCGGGGCAATGAGCAGTTCTTC
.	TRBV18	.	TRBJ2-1	CASSPLGTLNNEQFF	TGTGCCAGCTCACCCTTAGGGACTCTAAACAATGAGCAGTTCTTC
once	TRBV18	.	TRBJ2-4	CASSPPQGIAKNIQYF	TGTGCCAGCTCACCTCCACAGGGCATAGCCAAAAACATTCAGTACTTC
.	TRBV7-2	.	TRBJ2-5	CASSLLLQETQYF	TGTGCCAGCAGCTTACTACTGCAAGAGACCCAGTACTTC
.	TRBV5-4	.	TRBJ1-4	CASSPDGGNEKLFF	TGTGCCAGCAGCCCCGACGGGGGTAATGAAAAACTGTTTTTT
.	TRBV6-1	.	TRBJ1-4	CASSETLQGLGLFF	TGTGCCAGCAGTGAAACCCTACAGGGCCTCGGACTGTTTTTT
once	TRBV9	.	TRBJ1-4	CASSVGAGEEKLFF	TGTGCCAGCAGCGTAGGGGCAGGGGAGGAAAAACTGTTTTTT
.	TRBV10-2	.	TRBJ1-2	CASSVDSRGYTF	TGCGCCAGCAGTGTGGACAGCCGGGGCTACACCTTC
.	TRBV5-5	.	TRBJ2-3	CASSLGPSAQYF	TGTGCCAGCAGCTTGGGTCCTAGCGCGCAGTATTTT
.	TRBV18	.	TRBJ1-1	CASSLNRQYTEAFF	TGTGCCAGCTCACTAAACCGACAGTACACTGAAGCTTTCTTT
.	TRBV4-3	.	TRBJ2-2	CASSQVASVPGGELFF	TGCGCCAGCAGCCAAGTGGCCAGCGTCCCGGGCGGGGAGCTGTTTTTT
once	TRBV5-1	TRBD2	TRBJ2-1	CASSVLAGSSYNEQFF	TGCGCCAGCAGCGTATTAGCGGGGAGCTCCTACAATGAGCAGTTCTTC
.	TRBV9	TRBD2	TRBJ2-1	CASSKAGLAGVDEQFF	TGTGCCAGCAGTAAGGCGGGACTAGCGGGTGTAGATGAGCAGTTCTTC